The rows below give T cell receptor beta chains drawn from one sample of a study of blood T cell repertoires in COVID-19. Libraries were prepared by immunoSEQ multiplex PCR; TCRdb keeps only in-frame clonotypes and omits some of them. The table shows 42,000 or so clones, with around 91% occurring only once. The material sequenced was peripheral blood. Receptors were obtained from a man aged 50-60 years with active COVID-19. Both conserved end residues are part of each CDR3. Each record gives: J gene, clone size, V gene, D gene, CDR3 protein, CDR3 DNA. The D gene is left open where the match is weak. Size is stated for part of the rows, as once, few or many counts, or as a class when the clone is expanded.

TRBJ1-5	.	TRBV4-1	.	CASSQGGTSNQPQHF	TGCGCCAGCAGCCAAGGGGGCACCAGCAATCAGCCCCAGCATTTT
TRBJ2-1	.	TRBV7-3	.	CASSLGRYPYNEQFF	TGTGCCAGCAGCTTAGGGAGGTACCCCTACAATGAGCAGTTCTTC
TRBJ1-5	once	TRBV30	.	CAWSTDSNQPQHF	TGTGCCTGGAGTACAGATAGCAATCAGCCCCAGCATTTT
TRBJ2-1	.	TRBV7-7	TRBD2	CASSLAGRENEQFF	TGTGCCAGCAGCTTGGCAGGGCGGGAGAATGAGCAGTTCTTC
TRBJ2-2	.	TRBV3-1/TRBV3-2	TRBD2	CASSQLSGTSGVYPTGELFF	TGTGCCAGCAGCCAACTAAGTGGGACTAGCGGGGTTTACCCCACCGGGGAGCTGTTTTTT
TRBJ2-2	once	TRBV28	TRBD1	CASSTKTGGTGELFF	TGTGCCAGCAGTACCAAAACAGGGGGCACCGGGGAGCTGTTTTTT
TRBJ2-1	.	TRBV7-9	.	CASSGGTYNEQFF	TGTGCCAGCAGCGGGGGGACGTACAATGAGCAGTTCTTC
TRBJ2-7	.	TRBV7-9	.	CASSPSSVNEQYF	TGTGCCAGCAGCCCATCTTCGGTCAACGAGCAGTACTTC
TRBJ2-1	.	TRBV19	TRBD2	CASTTSVGYNQQFF	TGTGCCAGTACCACTAGCGTAGGGTACAATCAGCAGTTCTTC
TRBJ1-1	.	TRBV11-3	.	CASSLAQDTEAFF	TGTGCCAGCAGCTTAGCCCAGGATACTGAAGCTTTCTTT
TRBJ1-1	.	TRBV30	.	CAWIVLNTEAFF	TGTGCCTGGATAGTCTTGAACACTGAAGCTTTCTTT
TRBJ2-1	.	TRBV11-3	.	CASSLESRGYNEQFF	TGTGCCAGCAGCTTAGAGTCTCGGGGGTACAATGAGCAGTTCTTC
TRBJ1-5	.	TRBV6-1	.	CASSEQPQGNQPQHF	TGTGCCAGCAGTGAACAGCCCCAGGGCAATCAGCCCCAGCATTTT
TRBJ2-7	.	TRBV4-1	TRBD1	CASSQAPGQGLYEQYF	TGCGCCAGCAGCCAAGCCCCGGGACAGGGACTCTACGAGCAGTACTTC
TRBJ1-1	.	TRBV5-1	TRBD1	CASSSGQGALDTEAFF	TGCGCCAGCAGCTCTGGACAGGGCGCTTTGGACACTGAAGCTTTCTTT
TRBJ2-7	.	TRBV14	TRBD2	CASSQPTSGLYF	TGTGCCAGCAGCCAACCCACTAGCGGGCTGTACTTC